The 2 T cell receptor beta chains below were found in one sample sequenced in a study of long-term antiretroviral therapy in people with HIV. The run of the v3.0 immunoSEQ assay was at survey level. Produced via immunoSEQ multiplex PCR; TCRdb's table is partial and in-frame only. The top ten hold 4% to 5.5% of the sample, which has tens of thousands of clones, more than 75% seen once. The specimen comprised unsorted PBMCs, sampled 0.1 years before starting antiretroviral therapy. The origin of the receptors is a woman aged 50 to 65 with HIV.

V gene TRBV27 combines with J gene TRBJ2-7; perhaps TRBD2 as D (5 bases). The CDR3 contains 12 residues. Per germline, CDR1 MNHEY and CDR2 SMNVEV (reference sequence). V was cut by 8 bases and J by 5 bases, with 13 bases left in between. CDR3 DNA: TGTGCCAGCTGCTCCTCCGGGGACGAGCAGTACTTC. Protein sequence: CASCSSGDEQYF.

The chain combines TRBV9 with TRBJ1-5; D unresolved. The CDR3 is made up of 14 amino acids. Trimming removed 3 bases at V and 6 bases at J, with 13 bases between. The V gene's germline CDR1 is SGDLS and CDR2 YYNGEE. The CDR3 DNA is TGTGCCAGCAGCGCTACGACTCGAGGTCAGCCCCAGCATTTT. Encoded protein: CASSATTRGQPQHF. The full variable domain, completed using reference TRBV9 and TRBJ1-5, is DSGVTQTPKHLITATGQRVTLRCSPRSGDLSVYWYQQSLDQGLQFLIQYYNGEERAKGNILERFSAQQFPDLHSELNLSSLELGDSALYFCASSATTRGQPQHFGDGTRLSIL.